These 3 T cell receptor beta chains came from one sample sequenced in a study of CD8+ T cells in alopecia areata. Treatment reported: oral pan-JAK inhibitor, 5-10 mg twice daily. Extracted RNA was reverse transcribed, and the resulting cDNA served as sequencing template. The table came from immunoSEQ multiplex PCR; TCRdb's copy has only in-frame clones and leaves some out. The table has around 160,000 clones, less than 80% seen once. This sample comprised CD4+ T cells sorted from blood, obtained at week 24, from a patient treated with tofacitinib. The origin of the receptors is a human donor with alopecia areata.

The genes are TRBV18 and TRBJ2-5, with 8 bases identical to TRBD2. Germline lookup yields CDR1 KGHSH and CDR2 LQKENI. The CDR3 is made up of 15 amino acids. Losses at the gene ends were 3 bases for V and 1 base for J; bases not matched to a gene: 4. The CDR3 reads CASSPAGGLQETQYF. In DNA form, the CDR3 reads TGTGCCAGCTCACCCGCGGGGGGCCTCCAAGAGACCCAGTACTTC.

The rearrangement joins TRBV2 to TRBJ1-5, with 7 bases matching TRBD1. CDR1 and CDR2 from the germline V gene are SNHLY and FYNNEI. The CDR3 is 16 residues long. V dropped 6 bases and J dropped 0; count of bases not matched to a gene: 8. This CDR3 reads CASRLDRAGSNQPQHF. DNA of the CDR3: TGTGCCAGCAGACTAGACAGGGCGGGTAGCAATCAGCCCCAGCATTTT.

The DNA of the CDR3 is TGTGCCAGCTCCCCGGACAGTAACTATGGCTACACCTTC. It specifies CASSPDSNYGYTF. The chain couples TRBV18 to TRBJ1-2, with D maybe TRBD1 (6 bases). This CDR3 is 13 amino acids long. Germline V lookup: CDR1 KGHSH, CDR2 LQKENI. Trimming removed 6 bases at V and 1 base at J, with 9 bases between.